A selection of T cell receptor beta chains follows, all from one sample in a study of identifying expanded T cells in peripheral blood. Clones were sequenced by immunoSEQ multiplex PCR, and TCRdb holds only the in-frame ones, with some missing. Among about 50,000 clones listed, about four fifths were seen once. Sequencing input: blood. These receptors came from a person aged 18-69 years in good health. Both conserved end residues are part of each CDR3. The order of the fields is clone size, J gene, CDR3 length, V gene, D gene, CDR3 DNA, CDR3 protein. A D gene is named only where the DNA matches it firmly. Only some rows state a clone size, as once, few, many or a class for expanded clones.

-,TRBJ1-1,14,TRBV6-6,TRBD1,TGTGCCAGCCGGTCTACAGGGGACAACACTGAAGCTTTCTTT,CASRSTGDNTEAFF
-,TRBJ2-1,16,TRBV7-9,-,TGTGCCAGCAGCTTAGTTGAAAACAGGCCTTACAATGAGCAGTTCTTC,CASSLVENRPYNEQFF
many,TRBJ1-1,15,TRBV5-1,-,TGCGCCAGCAGCTTGGCCGGGACGGTGAACACTGAAGCTTTCTTT,CASSLAGTVNTEAFF
-,TRBJ2-2,14,TRBV21-1,-,TGTGCCAGCAGGAACAGGACCTACACCGGGGAGCTGTTTTTT,CASRNRTYTGELFF
-,TRBJ2-7,13,TRBV11-2,TRBD2,TGTGCCAGCAGGCGGACTAGCGGGAGCGAGCAGTACTTC,CASRRTSGSEQYF
-,TRBJ2-1,17,TRBV27,TRBD2,TGTGCCAGCAGTTACCCGGGACTAGCGGGAGACTACAATGAGCAGTTCTTC,CASSYPGLAGDYNEQFF
-,TRBJ1-4,15,TRBV9,-,TGTGCCAGCAGCAGTTCGGGGGCGAGGGGGGAAAAACTGTTTTTT,CASSSSGARGEKLFF
-,TRBJ2-2,17,TRBV7-3,TRBD2,TGTGCCAGCAGCTACCCTCGTTCTAGCGGGGACTTAGGGGAGCTGTTTTTT,CASSYPRSSGDLGELFF
-,TRBJ2-5,17,TRBV13,TRBD2,TGTGCCAGCAGCTTCTCCACCAGGCGGGGGGAGATAGAGACCCAGTACTTC,CASSFSTRRGEIETQYF
-,TRBJ1-1,14,TRBV19,-,TGTGCCAGTAGTATAATATCCCCCCGAGCTGAAGCTTTCTTT,CASSIISPRAEAFF
-,TRBJ2-5,12,TRBV2,-,TGTGCCAGCAGTGACCACCAAGAGACCCAGTACTTC,CASSDHQETQYF
-,TRBJ2-3,14,TRBV7-9,TRBD2,TGTGCCAGCAGCTACGAGCGGGAAGTGGATACGCAGTATTTT,CASSYEREVDTQYF
-,TRBJ2-6,19,TRBV28,TRBD1,TGTGCCAGCAGTAGAAATGGGGGCAGGGGGCCGGCGGGGGCCAACGTCCTGACTTTC,CASSRNGGRGPAGANVLTF
-,TRBJ1-2,15,TRBV5-1,TRBD1,TGCGCCAGCAGCTTGGGTGGGACAGGAAACTATGGCTACACCTTC,CASSLGGTGNYGYTF
-,TRBJ2-1,14,TRBV5-4,TRBD1,TGTGCCAGCAGCCGGGACAGGGGGCGGAATGAGCAGTTCTTC,CASSRDRGRNEQFF
-,TRBJ1-2,13,TRBV2,-,TGTGCCAGCAGCCGGACGGGAAACTATGGCTACACCTTC,CASSRTGNYGYTF
-,TRBJ2-3,15,TRBV9,TRBD1,TGTGCCAGCAGCGTAGGGACAGGACGCACAGATACGCAGTATTTT,CASSVGTGRTDTQYF
once,TRBJ1-1,14,TRBV6-5,TRBD1,TGTGCCAGCAGTCCCGAACAGGGGGGCACTGAAGCTTTCTTT,CASSPEQGGTEAFF
-,TRBJ1-5,11,TRBV6-1,-,TGTGCCAGCAGTGAACTTGAGCCCCAGCATTTT,CASSELEPQHF
-,TRBJ2-1,15,TRBV2,TRBD2,TGTGCCAGCAGCCCCACTAGCGGAATTAACAATGAGCAGTTCTTC,CASSPTSGINNEQFF
-,TRBJ2-3,15,TRBV6-5,TRBD2,TGTGCCAGCTCGGAAGCGGGAGCCCCCACAGATACGCAGTATTTT,CASSEAGAPTDTQYF
-,TRBJ1-1,13,TRBV30,-,TGTGCCTGGAAAGAGTTTGTGAACACTGAAGCTTTCTTT,CAWKEFVNTEAFF
-,TRBJ1-5,18,TRBV21-1,-,TGTGCCAGCAGCAAAGCGCGTTCAGGGGGTATTGGAAGGCAGCCCCAGCATTTT,CASSKARSGGIGRQPQHF
-,TRBJ2-2,14,TRBV25-1,-,TGTGCCAGCAGAAAGACAGGGAACACCGGGGAGCTGTTTTTT,CASRKTGNTGELFF
few,TRBJ2-2,13,TRBV7-3,-,TGTGCCAGCAGCCCGAGCTTGACCGGGGAGCTGTTTTTT,CASSPSLTGELFF
-,TRBJ2-2,18,TRBV9,TRBD1,TGTGCCAGCAGCGTGCTATCCGGGACAGGGGGTTCTAGCGGGGAGCTGTTTTTT,CASSVLSGTGGSSGELFF
-,TRBJ2-2,17,TRBV18,TRBD2,TGTGCCAGCTCACCAACACTAGCGGGAGGTAACACCGGGGAGCTGTTTTTT,CASSPTLAGGNTGELFF
-,TRBJ2-5,16,TRBV5-1,-,TGCGCCAGCAGCTTGGAAGGTAGCGTGAGAACTAATTCCCAGTACTTC,CASSLEGSVRTNSQYF
-,TRBJ2-5,14,TRBV7-9,-,TGTGCCAGCAGCTTAAATCAGGGATTGGAGACCCAGTACTTC,CASSLNQGLETQYF